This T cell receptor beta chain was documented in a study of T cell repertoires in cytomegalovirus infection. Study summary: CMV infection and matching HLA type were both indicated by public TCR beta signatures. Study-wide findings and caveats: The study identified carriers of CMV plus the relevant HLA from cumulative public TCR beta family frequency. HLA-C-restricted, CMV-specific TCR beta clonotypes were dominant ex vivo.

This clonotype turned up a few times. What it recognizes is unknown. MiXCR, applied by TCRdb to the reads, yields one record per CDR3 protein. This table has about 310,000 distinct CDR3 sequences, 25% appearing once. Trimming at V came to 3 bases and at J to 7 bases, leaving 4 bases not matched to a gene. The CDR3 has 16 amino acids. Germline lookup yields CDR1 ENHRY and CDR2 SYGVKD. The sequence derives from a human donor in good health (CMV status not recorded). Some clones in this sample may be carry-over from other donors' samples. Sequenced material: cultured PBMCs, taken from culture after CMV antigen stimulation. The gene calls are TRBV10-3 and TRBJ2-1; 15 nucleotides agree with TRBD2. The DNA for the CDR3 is TGTGCCATCAGTGAAAGGACTAGCGGGAGGGATAATGAGCAGTTCTTC. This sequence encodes CAISERTSGRDNEQFF.